The source of this TCR beta chain is a study of cytomegalovirus exposure and HLA in healthy donors. Germline values: CDR1 ENHRY, CDR2 SYGVKD. The CDR3 spans 17 residues. Trimming shortened V by 2 bases and J by 8 bases, and 19 bases separated the two germline ends. PCR primers comprised 60 Vbeta and 13 Jbeta primers. The data were produced by immunoSEQ multiplex PCR, yet TCRdb's version contains in-frame clones alone and is incomplete. The table lists 40,000 or so clones, about 90% of them singletons. The chain has TRBV10-3 and TRBJ1-6; a possible D gene is TRBD1 (5 bases). The sequence came from a woman between 40 and 55 years old in good health and CMV-seropositive. Material for sequencing was PBMCs. CDR3 protein: CAISENPPRTSYSPLHF. For the CDR3, the DNA is TGTGCCATCAGTGAGAACCCTCCTAGGACATCTTATTCACCCCTCCACTTT.